Listed below are T cell receptor beta chains from one sample, sequenced in a study of response to subunit inactivated influenza vaccine. TCRdb reprocessed the RT-PCR reads via MiXCR and lists one record per CDR3 protein. The table includes hundreds of thousands of distinct CDR3 sequences, 10% to 15% detected once. The sequencing used non-naive T cells sorted from PBMCs, collected roughly 2 weeks before vaccination. The receptors stem from a man in his fifties or sixties who received an inactivated influenza vaccine. The CDR3 runs from the conserved cysteine through the conserved F or W. Fields, in order: V gene, D gene, CDR3 length, J gene, CDR3 protein. The D gene is left open where the match is weak.

V gene: TRBV3-1
D gene: -
CDR3 length: 12
J gene: TRBJ2-7
CDR3 protein: CASSRSYYEQYF

V gene: TRBV5-1
D gene: TRBD1
CDR3 length: 16
J gene: TRBJ2-3
CDR3 protein: CASSTGTGHPTDTQYF

V gene: TRBV12-3/TRBV12-4
D gene: -
CDR3 length: 14
J gene: TRBJ2-1
CDR3 protein: CASSLAGGQGEQFF

V gene: TRBV19
D gene: TRBD1
CDR3 length: 14
J gene: TRBJ1-5
CDR3 protein: CASRETGGYQPQHF

V gene: TRBV29-1
D gene: -
CDR3 length: 14
J gene: TRBJ2-3
CDR3 protein: CSVEKGQNADTQYF

V gene: TRBV18
D gene: TRBD1
CDR3 length: 16
J gene: TRBJ2-2
CDR3 protein: CASSPPGTVNTGELFF

V gene: TRBV7-6
D gene: -
CDR3 length: 18
J gene: TRBJ2-1
CDR3 protein: CASSSGRFGYNGYNEQFF

V gene: TRBV5-4
D gene: -
CDR3 length: 16
J gene: TRBJ2-3
CDR3 protein: CASSLSSRGPTDTQYF

V gene: TRBV20-1
D gene: TRBD2
CDR3 length: 15
J gene: TRBJ2-3
CDR3 protein: CSGTTSGPSTDTQYF

V gene: TRBV6-1
D gene: -
CDR3 length: 15
J gene: TRBJ2-1
CDR3 protein: CASSVEGISYNEQFF

V gene: TRBV10-3
D gene: -
CDR3 length: 11
J gene: TRBJ2-2
CDR3 protein: CAMRGTGELFF

V gene: TRBV27
D gene: -
CDR3 length: 13
J gene: TRBJ2-7
CDR3 protein: CASSFRQTYEQYF

V gene: TRBV5-5
D gene: TRBD1
CDR3 length: 13
J gene: TRBJ2-7
CDR3 protein: CASSSPYRGEQYF

V gene: TRBV10-3
D gene: -
CDR3 length: 16
J gene: TRBJ1-3
CDR3 protein: CAISEGRQGAGNTIYF

V gene: TRBV29-1
D gene: TRBD2
CDR3 length: 12
J gene: TRBJ2-7
CDR3 protein: CSAKRDTYEQYF

V gene: TRBV20-1
D gene: TRBD2
CDR3 length: 15
J gene: TRBJ2-3
CDR3 protein: CSAPDPARGTGGQYF

V gene: TRBV2
D gene: -
CDR3 length: 13
J gene: TRBJ2-1
CDR3 protein: CASIRDSYNEQFF

V gene: TRBV9
D gene: -
CDR3 length: 16
J gene: TRBJ1-1
CDR3 protein: CASSVLDLGPNTEAFF

V gene: TRBV6-5
D gene: TRBD1
CDR3 length: 11
J gene: TRBJ2-1
CDR3 protein: CASIRDSQQFF